This T cell receptor (beta chain) was retrieved from a study of blood T cell repertoires in COVID-19 (dated by TCRdb to the early 2020s). The study in broad terms: Samples covering the acute and convalescent phases of COVID-19 were provided by collaborators in the United States, Italy and Spain. The prospective study material was composed of cDNA or gDNA derived from T cells, B-cell-depleted T cells, or PBMCs. The sample metadata nearly always contained a de-identified subject ID, COVID-19 status, age in years and sex. Deeply sampled blood TCRbeta repertoires from subjects exposed to, actively infected with, or recovered from COVID-19 were included in the dataset. The repertoires were made available in a free public database intended to serve as a resource for research on the immune response to SARS-CoV-2. Where available, HLA class I and class II types were obtained from metadata supplied by the sample provider rather than from assay-based typing. Samples came from the ongoing ImmuneRACE study (first 160 participants) plus 1,254 subjects from 6 global collaborators. Overall study results and their limits: The quantity of clinical and demographic metadata differed by source and by participant and was supplied without curation.

Whole blood was collected in K2EDTA tubes by collaborating institutions according to the institutions' own protocols. For TCRbeta analysis, collaborators shipped samples in one of three forms: frozen whole blood, isolated PBMCs, or DNA extracted from either of those sample types. TCRbeta CDR3 regions were amplified from genomic DNA by means of the immunoSEQ Assay, a bias-controlled multiplex PCR. For the original study's pipeline: The number of nucleated cells in each sample was estimated from the amplification of reference gene primers within the assay. To quantify the absolute abundance of each unique TCRbeta CDR3 rearrangement, sequence reads were collapsed and filtered. Productive Simpson clonality was computed per sample as the square root of Simpson's diversity index over productive rearrangements. TCRdb's version of the immuneACCESS table is confined to in-frame rearrangements and falls short of the full clone set. An unresolved V gene accounts for under half of the shortfall where checked; the remainder is of unknown origin. V and J calls plus clone size are reproduced from that table; the DNA served to infer D and trimming. This sample lists around 100,000 clones; about 85% were detected once. The top ten clonotypes cover around 13% of the sample.

Points on this clone: The target of this receptor is not known. Base qualities were left out, and no much larger clone turns up one base away.

Sequences SGHRS (CDR1) and YFSETQ (CDR2) are obtained from the germline V gene. The junction shows trimming of 2 bases on V and 1 base on J, plus 6 bases between the germline ends. Including cysteine and phenylalanine, the CDR3 has 13 amino acids. The kept DNA is CDR3 alone, 39 bases in frame from the first base. Sequenced sample: peripheral blood. This clonotype was obtained from a human donor in a cohort sampled during active COVID-19. The chain is made from TRBV5-1 and TRBJ1-1, with an unclear D gene assignment. The nucleotide sequence reads TGCGCCAGCAGCTTTTCGGGGAACACTGAAGCTTTCTTT. The translation is CASSFSGNTEAFF.